This entry features one T cell receptor (beta chain) sequence. TRB rearrangements were amplified by touch-down multiplex PCR with mixed TRB-A/B primers. TCRdb derives one entry per CDR3 protein from the multiplex PCR reads, leaving out DNA. The listing records about 10,000 distinct CDR3 sequences. Germline V CDR1 and CDR2: PRHDT, FYEKMQ (reference sequence). The CDR3 spans 15 residues. Some 38,000 genome equivalents of blood DNA were amplified for TRB. The data derive from a study of T cell clusters in autoimmune cytopenias. This chain joins TRBV13 and TRBJ1-1. Sequenced sample: peripheral blood. The sequence derives from a human donor with an autoimmune cytopenia or autoimmune hepatitis (not recorded which). CDR3: CASSSYRYSNTEAFF. Complete variable domain (other parts from reference TRBV13 and TRBJ1-1): AAGVIQSPRHLIKEKRETATLKCYPIPRHDTVYWYQQGPGQDPQFLISFYEKMQSDKGSIPDRFSAQQFSDYHSELNMSSLELGDSALYFCASSSYRYSNTEAFFGQGTRLTVV.